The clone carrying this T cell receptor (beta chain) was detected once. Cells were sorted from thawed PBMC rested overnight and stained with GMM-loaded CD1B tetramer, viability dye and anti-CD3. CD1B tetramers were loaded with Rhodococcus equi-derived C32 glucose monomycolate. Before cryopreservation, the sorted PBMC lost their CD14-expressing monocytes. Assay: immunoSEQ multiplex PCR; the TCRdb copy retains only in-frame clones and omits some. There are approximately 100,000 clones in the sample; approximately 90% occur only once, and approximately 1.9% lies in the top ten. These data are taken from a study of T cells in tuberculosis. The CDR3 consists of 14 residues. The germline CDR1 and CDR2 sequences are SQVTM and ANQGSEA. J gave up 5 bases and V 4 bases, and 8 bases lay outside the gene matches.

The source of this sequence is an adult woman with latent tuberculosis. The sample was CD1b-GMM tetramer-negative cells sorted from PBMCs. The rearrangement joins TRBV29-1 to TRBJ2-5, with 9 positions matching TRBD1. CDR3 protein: CSVGTGTGRETQYF. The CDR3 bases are TGCAGCGTTGGGACCGGGACAGGGAGGGAGACCCAGTACTTC.